This T cell receptor beta chain was profiled in a study of cytomegalovirus exposure and HLA in healthy donors. The CDR3 loop spans 13 amino acids. V was clipped by 4 bases and J by 1 base, with 7 bases between them. CDR1 is MNHEY, CDR2 SVGAGI, per germline. Primers: 60 Vbeta forward and 13 Jbeta reverse. This table comes from immunoSEQ multiplex PCR, and its TCRdb copy is limited to in-frame clones, with some not included. Recorded for this sample: about 32,000 clones. A note on this clone: The same CDR3 also results from other DNA sequences found in this sample.

Sequenced input: PBMCs. The TCR originated in a female donor in good health and CMV-seronegative. The V and J genes are TRBV6-5 and TRBJ1-1; D gene uncertain. In DNA form, the CDR3 reads TGTGCCAGCAGTTTTTCATCGAACACTGAAGCTTTCTTT. It yields the protein CASSFSSNTEAFF.